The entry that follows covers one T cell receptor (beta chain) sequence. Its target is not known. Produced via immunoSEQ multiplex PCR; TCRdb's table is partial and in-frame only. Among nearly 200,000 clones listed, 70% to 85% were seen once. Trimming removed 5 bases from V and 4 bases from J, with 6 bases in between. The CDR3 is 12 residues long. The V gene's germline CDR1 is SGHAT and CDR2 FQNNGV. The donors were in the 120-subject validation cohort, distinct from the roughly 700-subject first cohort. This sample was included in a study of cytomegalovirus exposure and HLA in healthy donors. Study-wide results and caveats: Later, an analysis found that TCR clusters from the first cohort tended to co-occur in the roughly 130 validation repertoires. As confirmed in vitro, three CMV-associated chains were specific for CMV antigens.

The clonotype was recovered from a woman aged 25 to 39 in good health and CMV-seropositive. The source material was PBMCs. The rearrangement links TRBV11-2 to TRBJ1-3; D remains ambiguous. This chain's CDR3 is CASSELGNTIYF. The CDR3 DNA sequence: TGTGCCAGCAGCGAGTTAGGAAACACCATATATTTT.